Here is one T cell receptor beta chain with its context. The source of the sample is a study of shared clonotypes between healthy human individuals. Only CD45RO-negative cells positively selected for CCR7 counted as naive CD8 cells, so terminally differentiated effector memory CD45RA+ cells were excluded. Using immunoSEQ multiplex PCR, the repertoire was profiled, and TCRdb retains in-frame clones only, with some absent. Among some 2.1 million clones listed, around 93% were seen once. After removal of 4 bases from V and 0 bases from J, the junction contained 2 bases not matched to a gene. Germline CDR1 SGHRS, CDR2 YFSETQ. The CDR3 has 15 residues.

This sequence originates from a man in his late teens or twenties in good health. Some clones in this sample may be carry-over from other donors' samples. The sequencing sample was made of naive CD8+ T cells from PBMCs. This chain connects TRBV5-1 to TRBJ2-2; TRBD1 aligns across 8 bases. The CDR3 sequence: CASSRTGPNTGELFF. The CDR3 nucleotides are TGCGCCAGCAGCCGGACAGGGCCGAACACCGGGGAGCTGTTTTTT.